The 21 T cell receptor beta chains given below trace back to one sample, sequenced in a study of control samples from healthy donors and cancer patients. Only in-frame clones appear in the TCRdb table, and some are missing; sequencing was by immunoSEQ multiplex PCR. This sample has over 100,000 clones, with approximately 90% found just once. The source material was blood. The source of these receptors is a man aged 40-49 years in good health.

The gene calls are TRBV7-2 and TRBJ2-5; a weak D match, TRBD2 (6 bases). Germline V gene data show CDR1 as SGHTA and CDR2 as FQGNSA. This CDR3 contains 13 residues. V dropped 6 bases and J dropped 1 base, with 9 bases sitting between them. The CDR3 here is CASSPGSQETQYF. The CDR3 DNA follows: TGTGCCAGCAGTCCCGGGAGCCAAGAGACCCAGTACTTC.

The chain combines TRBV10-2 with TRBJ2-7; D might be TRBD1 (6 bases). Germline lookup yields CDR1 WSHSY and CDR2 SAAADI. The CDR3 is made up of 15 amino acids. Trimming removed 5 bases at V and 5 bases at J, with 19 bases between. CDR3 amino acids: CASSSRRGYWNEQYF. For the CDR3, the DNA is TGCGCCAGCAGTTCCCGCAGGGGCTATTGGAACGAGCAGTACTTC.

The chain recombines TRBV29-1 with TRBJ1-2, with no clear D. CDR1 is SQVTM and CDR2 is ANQGSEA in the germline V gene. The V end lost 5 bases, the J end lost 8 bases, and 9 bases lay between the germline ends. The CDR3 sequence is 10 residues long. The CDR3 reads CSVWGGGYTF. DNA of the CDR3: TGCAGCGTTTGGGGTGGAGGCTACACCTTC.

This chain joins TRBV5-6 and TRBJ2-2; 8 bases agree with TRBD1. This CDR3 is 14 amino acids long. V gave up 3 bases and J gave up 4 bases; unmatched junction bases: 2. Germline V gene lookup returns CDR1 SGHDT and CDR2 YYEEEE. CDR3 nucleotides: TGTGCCAGCAGCTCCAGGGGGCCCACCGGGGAGCTGTTTTTT. Its protein is CASSSRGPTGELFF. Supplemented by reference TRBV5-6 and TRBJ2-2, the full variable domain reads DAGVTQSPTHLIKTRGQQVTLRCSPKSGHDTVSWYQQALGQGPQFIFQYYEEEERQRGNFPDRFSGHQFPNYSSELNVNALLLGDSALYLCASSSRGPTGELFFGEGSRLTVL.

As DNA, the CDR3 is TGTGCCAGCAGCTCTCCCGGGACAGGGATGGCCGATACGCAGTATTTT. The encoded protein is CASSSPGTGMADTQYF. V is TRBV5-4 and J is TRBJ2-3, with 9 nucleotides matching TRBD1. The germline CDR1 and CDR2 sequences are SGHNT and YYREEE (reference sequence). This CDR3 spans 16 amino acids. Trimming removed 3 bases from V and 6 bases from J; junction bases left unmatched: 11.

The genes are TRBV15 and TRBJ2-5, with 7 bases aligning to TRBD2. CDR1 is LNHNV, CDR2 YYDKDF, per germline (reference sequence). The CDR3 totals 16 residues. V shed 8 bases and J 2 bases; nucleotides not matched to a gene: 14. CDR3 amino acids: CATRSGASSLQETQYF. The DNA of the CDR3 is TGTGCCACCCGAAGCGGGGCAAGCTCTCTGCAAGAGACCCAGTACTTC. Combining the CDR3 with reference TRBV15 and TRBJ2-5 gives the whole variable domain DAMVIQNPRYQVTQFGKPVTLSCSQTLNHNVMYWYQQKSSQAPKLLFHYYDKDFNNEADTPDNFQSRRPNTSFCFLDIRSPGLGDTAMYLCATRSGASSLQETQYFGPGTRLLVL.

The chain recombines TRBV7-3 with TRBJ2-1; the D gene is possibly TRBD2 (6 bases). The CDR3 sequence is 16 residues long. CDR1 is SGHTA, CDR2 FQGTGA, per germline. Trimming took off 5 bases at V and 0 bases at J, with 14 bases between the two ends. CDR3 protein: CASSPIAASSYNEQFF. DNA of the CDR3: TGTGCCAGCAGCCCAATAGCGGCCAGCTCCTACAATGAGCAGTTCTTC.

As concerns this clone: An end of the junction does not agree with germline; a read error may underlie this. V and J are TRBV27 and TRBJ1-1; D remains unclear. CDR3 length: 16 residues. CDR1 MNHEY and CDR2 SMNVEV come from the germline V gene (reference sequence). The CDR3 nucleotides read TGTGCCAGCAGTTTAACGGTCGGGTTGCTGAACCCTGAAGCTTTCTTT. This gives the protein CASSLTVGLLNPEAFF.

This chain links TRBV3-1 (or the pseudogene TRBV3-2) with TRBJ1-4; TRBD1 is a possible D gene (6 bases). The V and J ends lost 4 bases and 8 bases respectively, with 23 bases between them. The CDR3 contains 17 residues. In germline, CDR1 is LGHDT, CDR2 YNNKEL (reference sequence). The CDR3 coding sequence is TGTGCCAGCAGCCCACCAAAATTTACAGGGTCGAGCGAAAAACTGTTTTTT. It codes for CASSPPKFTGSSEKLFF.

The chain carries TRBV7-6 and TRBJ2-5, with TRBD2 identical over 9 bases. The CDR3 covers 17 residues. Trimming took 1 base from V and 0 from J; bases not matched to a gene: 6. Germline CDR1 and CDR2: SGHVS and FNYEAQ. For the CDR3, the DNA is TGTGCCAGCAGCTTAGGGGCGAGCGGGGGGTACCAAGAGACCCAGTACTTC. Its protein is CASSLGASGGYQETQYF.

The chain couples TRBV19 to TRBJ2-1, with TRBD1 identical over 9 bases. CDR1 is LNHDA and CDR2 is SQIVND in the germline V gene (reference sequence). The CDR3 loop spans 16 amino acids. Losses at the gene ends were 5 bases for V and 2 bases for J; bases not matched to a gene: 7. The CDR3 here is CASSAPGQGPYNEQFF. The CDR3 nucleotides are TGTGCCAGTAGTGCACCGGGACAGGGACCCTACAATGAGCAGTTCTTC. Based on the CDR3 plus reference TRBV19 and TRBJ2-1, the full variable domain is DGGITQSPKYLFRKEGQNVTLSCEQNLNHDAMYWYRQDPGQGLRLIYYSQIVNDFQKGDIAEGYSVSREKKESFPLTVTSAQKNPTAFYLCASSAPGQGPYNEQFFGPGTRLTVL.

The J gene is TRBJ2-1, the V gene TRBV24-1, with 10 bases that match TRBD2. The CDR3 runs to 16 residues. The junction had 6 bases not matched to a gene; V was cut back by 4 bases and J by 4 bases. Germline V gene data show CDR1 as KGHDR and CDR2 as SFDVKD. The chain's CDR3 is CATSDPSGGGYNEQFF. The CDR3, as DNA: TGTGCCACCAGTGACCCTAGCGGGGGCGGTTACAATGAGCAGTTCTTC.

The chain has TRBV2 and TRBJ1-5; D gene uncertain. Germline-derived CDR1 and CDR2 are SNHLY and FYNNEI. With 0 bases removed from V and 6 bases from J, the gap between germline ends came to 12 bases. CDR3 length: 15 amino acids. This CDR3 is CASSEALRIAQPQHF. In DNA form, the CDR3 reads TGTGCCAGCAGTGAAGCGCTAAGGATTGCTCAGCCCCAGCATTTT.

This clone was counted once. The J gene is TRBJ2-2, the V gene TRBV6-6; possible D gene TRBD2, 5 bases. V was shortened by 6 bases and J by 2 bases, with 13 bases between the two germline ends. CDR3 length equals 15 residues. Per the germline V gene, CDR1 is MNHNY and CDR2 is SVGAGI (reference sequence). CDR3 loop: CASRSTGVNTGELFF. The DNA of the CDR3 is TGTGCCAGCAGGTCAACCGGGGTAAACACCGGGGAGCTGTTTTTT.

This clone was detected once. The rearrangement links TRBV9 to TRBJ2-3; 15 nucleotides match TRBD2. The V segment lost 0 bases and the J segment 9 bases; nucleotides outside the gene matches: 8. The CDR3 is 17 residues long. Germline values: CDR1 SGDLS, CDR2 YYNGEE. The DNA of the CDR3 is TGTGCCAGCAGCGTAGGGACTAGCGGGGGGGCCGGCGGGACGCAGTATTTT. It encodes CASSVGTSGGAGGTQYF.

CDR3 nucleotides: TGCGCCAGCAGACGCGACGGGGGGAGCACTGAAGCTTTCTTT. This sequence encodes CASRRDGGSTEAFF. The gene calls are TRBV5-1 and TRBJ1-1; perhaps TRBD1 as D (5 bases). The CDR3 sequence is 14 residues long. The germline V gene has CDR1 SGHRS and CDR2 YFSETQ. The ends were cut back, 5 bases at V and 4 bases at J, with 15 bases in the middle.

Here the CDR3 reads CASSFGGTRTQYF. CDR3 DNA: TGTGCCAGTAGCTTTGGGGGGACCAGGACCCAGTACTTC. The chain uses TRBV19 and TRBJ2-5; perhaps TRBD2 as D (6 bases). Trimming pared 6 bases from V and 7 bases from J, leaving 15 bases between. This CDR3 has 13 residues. Germline V gives CDR1 LNHDA, CDR2 SQIVND (reference sequence). Full variable domain (outside the CDR3, taken from reference TRBV19 and TRBJ2-5): DGGITQSPKYLFRKEGQNVTLSCEQNLNHDAMYWYRQDPGQGLRLIYYSQIVNDFQKGDIAEGYSVSREKKESFPLTVTSAQKNPTAFYLCASSFGGTRTQYFGPGTRLLVL.

V usage is TRBV5-1 and J usage is TRBJ2-2; D remains unclear. This CDR3 has 14 amino acids. Germline V gene sequence: CDR1 SGHRS, CDR2 YFSETQ. V gave up 5 bases and J gave up 4 bases, with 12 bases separating them. In nucleotides, the CDR3 is TGCGCCAGCAGTCCCGACTTCGGCACCGGGGAGCTGTTTTTT. It yields the protein CASSPDFGTGELFF.

The chain has TRBV5-1 and TRBJ1-6; 8 nucleotides match TRBD1. With V trimmed by 3 bases and J by 9 bases, 5 bases remained unmatched. The CDR3 is made up of 14 amino acids. Germline V gives CDR1 SGHRS, CDR2 YFSETQ. CDR3 amino acids: CASSSGQGISPLHF. As DNA, the CDR3 is TGCGCCAGCAGCTCCGGACAGGGTATTTCACCCCTCCACTTT.

V usage is TRBV5-1 and J usage is TRBJ2-7; a possible D gene is TRBD1 (6 bases). V shed 7 bases and J shed 3 bases, with 11 bases lying between them. In germline, CDR1 is SGHRS, CDR2 YFSETQ. The CDR3 has 12 residues. The CDR3 region is CASRDTYYEQYF. The CDR3 coding sequence is TGCGCCAGCCGGGACACCTACTACGAGCAGTACTTC.

V usage is TRBV13 and J usage is TRBJ2-3; the match to TRBD2 covers 16 bases. Germline loops: CDR1 PRHDT, CDR2 FYEKMQ (reference sequence). V was clipped by 5 bases and J by 3 bases; unmatched bases: 8. CDR3 length equals 18 residues. The CDR3 DNA follows: TGTGCCAGCAGCCCGGGGACTAGCGGGGGGGCCTTGACAGATACGCAGTATTTT. This gives the protein CASSPGTSGGALTDTQYF.